A selection of T cell receptor beta chains follows, all from one sample in a study of T cells and Merkel cell carcinoma outcomes. The data were produced by immunoSEQ multiplex PCR, yet TCRdb's version contains in-frame clones alone and is incomplete. The repertoire holds under 20,000 clones, around 79% seen once, with 3.1% in the top ten. What was sequenced was tumor tissue from Merkel cell carcinoma. The source is a human donor with Merkel cell carcinoma. Each CDR3 is given with its conserved first and last residue. A D gene is named only where the DNA matches it firmly. Rows may omit the clone size; those that give it use once, few, many or a size class.

j_call	d_call	clone_size	v_call	cdr3_aa	cdr3_nt
TRBJ2-2	-	-	TRBV6-6	CASGGGELFF	TGTGCCAGCGGGGGCGGGGAGCTGTTTTTT
TRBJ2-7	TRBD1	-	TRBV18	CASSSGQGDEQYF	TGTGCCAGCTCATCGGGACAGGGAGACGAGCAGTACTTC
TRBJ2-1	TRBD2	-	TRBV18	CASSPLSGTSGDNEQFF	TGTGCCAGCTCACCACTATCCGGGACTAGCGGCGATAATGAGCAGTTCTTC
TRBJ1-3	-	once	TRBV6-6	CASRSAGVNTIYF	TGTGCCAGCAGAAGTGCCGGGGTAAACACCATATATTTT
TRBJ2-3	-	-	TRBV9	CASSVAGRTSTDTQYF	TGTGCCAGCAGCGTAGCTGGCAGAACTAGCACAGATACGCAGTATTTT
TRBJ2-7	TRBD1	-	TRBV4-1	CASSGKQGVPYEQYF	TGCGCCAGCAGCGGAAAACAGGGGGTTCCCTACGAGCAGTACTTC
TRBJ2-5	TRBD2	once	TRBV5-4	CASSLPSGGQETQYF	TGTGCCAGCAGCTTGCCTAGCGGGGGGCAAGAGACCCAGTACTTC
TRBJ1-2	TRBD1	-	TRBV29-1	CSVPGQGIGYTF	TGCAGCGTCCCGGGACAGGGGATCGGCTACACCTTC
TRBJ1-5	-	few	TRBV28	CASSLVSRNQPQHF	TGTGCCAGCAGTTTAGTATCCCGTAATCAGCCCCAGCATTTT
TRBJ1-2	-	-	TRBV5-4	CASRRGFGYGYTF	TGTGCCAGCAGGAGGGGATTTGGCTATGGCTACACCTTC
TRBJ1-5	-	-	TRBV27	CASSLFGETNQPQHF	TGTGCCAGCAGTTTATTTGGGGAAACCAATCAGCCCCAGCATTTT
TRBJ1-2	-	-	TRBV7-9	CASSLAGGLNYGYTF	TGTGCCAGCAGCTTAGCGGGGGGCCTAAACTATGGCTACACCTTC
TRBJ1-3	TRBD1	-	TRBV9	CASSAEGAPGNTIYF	TGTGCCAGCAGCGCCGAGGGGGCTCCTGGAAACACCATATATTTT
TRBJ2-7	TRBD2	-	TRBV2	CASGPTSGRSYEQYF	TGTGCCAGCGGGCCGACTAGCGGGAGATCCTACGAGCAGTACTTC
TRBJ2-6	-	once	TRBV5-6	CASSLHPFWGSGANVLTF	TGTGCCAGCAGCTTGCACCCTTTCTGGGGATCTGGGGCCAACGTCCTGACTTTC
TRBJ1-2	-	-	TRBV5-1	CASSPWGGEGGYTF	TGCGCCAGCAGCCCGTGGGGGGGTGAAGGCGGCTACACCTTC
TRBJ1-3	-	-	TRBV13	CASSSRELAGNTIYF	TGTGCCAGCAGCTCCAGGGAGTTGGCTGGAAACACCATATATTTT
TRBJ2-7	-	-	TRBV6-6	CASSSGGYEQYF	TGTGCCAGCAGTTCCGGCGGGTACGAGCAGTACTTC
TRBJ2-5	TRBD2	-	TRBV27	CASSPFGGGYQETQYF	TGTGCCAGCAGTCCATTCGGCGGGGGGTATCAAGAGACCCAGTACTTC
TRBJ1-5	-	few	TRBV7-9	CASSLASGAGQPQHF	TGTGCCAGCAGCTTAGCGTCGGGGGCGGGACAGCCCCAGCATTTT
TRBJ1-4	-	-	TRBV6-5	CASSYSEGSEKLFF	TGTGCCAGCAGTTACTCCGAGGGTTCTGAAAAACTGTTTTTT
TRBJ2-2	-	-	TRBV7-6	CASSLSGSAGELFF	TGTGCCAGCAGCTTATCGGGTAGCGCCGGGGAGCTGTTTTTT
TRBJ1-4	-	-	TRBV25-1	CASSESLVVDEKLFF	TGTGCCAGCAGTGAATCTTTAGTCGTTGATGAAAAACTGTTTTTT
TRBJ2-2	TRBD2	-	TRBV5-1	CASSLAGGPGTGELFF	TGCGCCAGCAGCTTAGCGGGGGGGCCCGGGACCGGGGAGCTGTTTTTT
TRBJ2-1	TRBD2	-	TRBV7-9	CASSSSTGGTSQFF	TGTGCCAGCAGCTCCTCCACGGGGGGGACTTCGCAGTTCTTC
TRBJ1-2	TRBD1	-	TRBV7-2	CASSPTGTGVFGLSYTF	TGTGCCAGCAGCCCCACCGGGACAGGGGTTTTTGGGTTAAGCTACACCTTC
TRBJ2-5	-	-	TRBV29-1	CSVEWRTFKTQYF	TGCAGCGTTGAATGGCGGACCTTCAAGACCCAGTACTTC
TRBJ1-5	-	-	TRBV15	CATSPRGSNQPQHF	TGTGCCACCAGCCCCAGGGGATCAAATCAGCCCCAGCATTTT
TRBJ2-7	TRBD2	once	TRBV6-5	CASSPGLETYEQYF	TGTGCCAGCAGCCCGGGACTAGAGACCTACGAGCAGTACTTC
TRBJ2-5	TRBD1	-	TRBV28	CASNPPQGATETQYF	TGTGCCAGCAACCCCCCGCAGGGGGCTACGGAGACCCAGTACTTC
TRBJ1-4	-	-	TRBV14	CASSPGRFKYRKLFF	TGTGCCAGCAGCCCGGGGCGGTTCAAGTATCGAAAACTGTTTTTT
TRBJ1-1	-	-	TRBV5-1	CASSGAGRMTAWNTEAFF	TGCGCCAGCAGCGGCGCGGGCCGTATGACAGCTTGGAACACTGAAGCTTTCTTT
TRBJ1-5	-	-	TRBV6-5	CASSPTGPMQPQHF	TGTGCCAGCAGCCCTACAGGGCCCATGCAGCCCCAGCATTTT
TRBJ1-4	-	-	TRBV7-9	CASSFRSNEKLFF	TGTGCCAGCAGCTTCAGGAGTAATGAAAAACTGTTTTTT
TRBJ2-1	TRBD2	-	TRBV27	CASRNLLAGEGREQFF	TGTGCCAGCAGAAACCTTCTAGCGGGAGAGGGTCGTGAGCAGTTCTTC
TRBJ1-2	TRBD1	-	TRBV29-1	CSVGDSYGYTF	TGCAGCGTAGGGGACAGCTATGGCTACACCTTC
TRBJ2-1	-	-	TRBV7-9	CASSFRNEQFF	TGTGCCAGCAGCTTTAGAAATGAGCAGTTCTTC
TRBJ1-1	-	-	TRBV5-1	CTSSLDGVYTEAFF	TGCACCAGCAGCTTGGATGGGGTCTACACTGAAGCTTTCTTT
TRBJ1-1	-	-	TRBV7-8	CASRGRGFRTEAFF	TGTGCCAGCAGGGGGAGGGGTTTCCGGACTGAAGCTTTCTTT
TRBJ2-1	-	-	TRBV7-3	CASSPFGGDEQFF	TGTGCCAGCAGCCCGTTCGGAGGAGATGAGCAGTTCTTC
TRBJ1-1	-	-	TRBV5-6	CASSLGGVGPVGTEAFF	TGTGCCAGCAGCTTGGGGGGGGTGGGTCCGGTAGGTACTGAAGCTTTCTTT
TRBJ2-3	TRBD2	-	TRBV10-3	CAISERVAGARPAGSDTQYF	TGTGCCATCAGTGAGCGGGTAGCGGGGGCACGCCCCGCCGGCTCAGATACGCAGTATTTT
TRBJ1-1	TRBD1	-	TRBV2	CASTGQPNTEAFF	TGTGCCAGCACGGGACAGCCGAACACTGAAGCTTTCTTT
TRBJ1-1	-	-	TRBV6-5	CASSLDGPTEAFF	TGTGCCAGCAGTTTGGACGGGCCCACTGAAGCTTTCTTT
TRBJ1-5	TRBD1	few	TRBV4-2	CASSQVLPGQEYQPQHF	TGTGCCAGCAGCCAAGTACTTCCGGGACAGGAATATCAGCCCCAGCATTTT
TRBJ1-2	-	-	TRBV6-5	CASSYWGSAGYTF	TGTGCCAGCAGTTACTGGGGATCGGCCGGCTACACCTTC
TRBJ2-3	-	-	TRBV6-5	CASRGRAWALDTQYF	TGTGCCAGCAGAGGAAGGGCCTGGGCCCTAGATACGCAGTATTTT
TRBJ2-7	TRBD1	once	TRBV5-4	CASSWRQGASEQYF	TGTGCCAGCAGCTGGAGACAGGGGGCGAGCGAGCAGTACTTC
TRBJ2-5	-	-	TRBV4-2	CASSQGLRAQETQYF	TGTGCCAGCAGCCAAGGACTAAGGGCCCAAGAGACCCAGTACTTC
TRBJ2-7	-	few	TRBV5-4	CASSLDSSDRAYEQYF	TGTGCCAGCAGCTTAGATAGTTCGGACAGAGCCTACGAGCAGTACTTC
TRBJ2-7	-	-	TRBV18	CASSPFQGQGISYEQYF	TGTGCCAGCTCACCGTTCCAGGGCCAGGGGATCTCCTACGAGCAGTACTTC
TRBJ2-3	-	once	TRBV9	CASSLLPGTDTQYF	TGTGCCAGCAGCCTCCTCCCGGGCACAGATACGCAGTATTTT
TRBJ1-1	TRBD1	-	TRBV19	CASGQVNNSPEAFF	TGTGCCAGTGGACAGGTGAACAATAGTCCTGAAGCTTTCTTT
TRBJ1-6	-	-	TRBV30	CAWSTPGPLHF	TGTGCCTGGAGTACACCGGGCCCACTCCACTTT
TRBJ2-3	-	-	TRBV15	CATSRELKVSTDTQYF	TGTGCCACCAGCAGAGAATTAAAAGTTAGCACAGATACGCAGTATTTT